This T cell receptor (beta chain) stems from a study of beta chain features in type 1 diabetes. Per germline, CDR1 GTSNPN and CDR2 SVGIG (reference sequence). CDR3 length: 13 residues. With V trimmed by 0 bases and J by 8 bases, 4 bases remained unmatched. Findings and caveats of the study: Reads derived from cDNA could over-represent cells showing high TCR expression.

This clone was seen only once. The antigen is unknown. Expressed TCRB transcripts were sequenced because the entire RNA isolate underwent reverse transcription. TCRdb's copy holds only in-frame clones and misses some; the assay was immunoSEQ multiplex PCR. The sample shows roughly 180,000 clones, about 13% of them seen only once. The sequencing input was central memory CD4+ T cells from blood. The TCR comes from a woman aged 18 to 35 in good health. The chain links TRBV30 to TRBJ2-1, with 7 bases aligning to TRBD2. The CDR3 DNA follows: TGTGCCTGGAGTGTGGGCGGGAGCCATGAGCAGTTCTTC. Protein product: CAWSVGGSHEQFF.